This TCR beta chain was identified in a study of T cell responses to AZD1222 COVID-19 vaccine. Turning to the study itself: It was second doses at about 4 or about 12 weeks that were pooled.

CDR1 and CDR2 from the germline V gene are LGHDT and YNNKEL (reference sequence). Unmatched junction bases numbered 9, after V lost 5 bases and J lost 8 bases. The CDR3 length is 13 residues. The method was immunoSEQ multiplex PCR; TCRdb's version includes in-frame clones alone and lacks a portion of them. The sample lists around 150,000 clones, nearly 95% occurring once. This receptor was taken from an adult in good health. Sequencing was performed on peripheral blood, taken on day 0 of AZD1222 vaccination. This chain links TRBV3-1 (or the pseudogene TRBV3-2) with TRBJ2-7, with 7 bases identical to TRBD1. The CDR3 nucleotides read TGTGCCAGCAGCTCCACCGGGACAGACAAGCAGTACTTC. Translated, it gives CASSSTGTDKQYF.